Following are 4 T cell receptor beta chains from one sample sequenced in a study of cytomegalovirus exposure and HLA in healthy donors. PCR was performed using 60 Vbeta and 13 Jbeta primers. Profiling relied on immunoSEQ multiplex PCR, and the TCRdb table lists in-frame clones only, not all of them. The table lists around 150,000 clones, over 80% of them singletons. Sequenced sample: PBMCs. All receptors come from a man in his fifties or sixties in good health and CMV-seropositive.

This clone was picked up a small number of times. The rearrangement uses TRBV4-3 and TRBJ2-3; D remains ambiguous. Germline lookup yields CDR1 LGHNA and CDR2 YSLEER. Deletions cut 0 bases from V and 3 bases from J, with 4 bases between. The CDR3 is 13 residues long. CDR3 sequence (DNA): TGCGCCAGCAGCCAAGACCTTACAGATACGCAGTATTTT. Encoded protein: CASSQDLTDTQYF.

This rearrangement joins TRBV27 to TRBJ1-5, with D perhaps TRBD1 (6 bases). The length of the CDR3 is 13 residues. CDR1 MNHEY and CDR2 SMNVEV come from the germline V gene (reference sequence). V lost 7 bases and J 4 bases, leaving 11 bases between the germline ends. CDR3 nucleotide sequence: TGTGCCAGCAAAAGCACAGGGAATCAGCCCCAGCATTTT. Translating gives CASKSTGNQPQHF.

J is TRBJ1-2 and V is TRBV19; D gene ambiguous. This CDR3 contains 12 residues. Trimming left V 1 base short and J 5 bases short, with 5 bases between. Per germline, CDR1 LNHDA and CDR2 SQIVND (reference sequence). This CDR3 reads CASSIAQYGYTF. The CDR3 nucleotides are TGTGCCAGTAGTATAGCCCAGTATGGCTACACCTTC.

CDR3 bases: TGCGCCAGCAGCGACGGACAGGGCTCGGCGGGCTACACCTTC. Protein sequence: CASSDGQGSAGYTF. The chain carries TRBV5-1 and TRBJ1-2, with 8 nucleotides matching TRBD1. CDR1 and CDR2 (germline): SGHRS, YFSETQ. The CDR3 consists of 14 residues. V lost 4 bases, J lost 8 bases, and 10 bases stayed unmatched.